This entry lists 4 T cell receptor beta chains sequenced from one sample in a study of shared clonotypes between healthy human individuals. Clones were read by immunoSEQ multiplex PCR, and TCRdb kept only the in-frame ones, dropping some. The data show millions of clones, around 90% seen once. The sample comprised naive CD4+ T cells sorted from blood. As to subset: CD45RA+ positively selected. The receptors derive from a man aged 18 to 29 in good health.

This rearrangement joins TRBV2 to TRBJ1-1; D call uncertain. Germline V gene sequence: CDR1 SNHLY, CDR2 FYNNEI. The CDR3 spans 13 residues. The V and J ends lost 4 bases and 3 bases respectively, with 9 bases between them. CDR3 nucleotides: TGTGCCAGCAGTGTGCAGATGGACACTGAAGCTTTCTTT. This codes for CASSVQMDTEAFF. The whole variable domain, filled in from reference TRBV2 and TRBJ1-1, reads EPEVTQTPSHQVTQMGQEVILRCVPISNHLYFYWYRQILGQKVEFLVSFYNNEISEKSEIFDDQFSVERPDGSNFTLKIRSTKLEDSAMYFCASSVQMDTEAFFGQGTRLTVV.

The chain carries TRBV10-3 and TRBJ1-2; D is perhaps TRBD1 (6 bases). CDR1 and CDR2 from the germline V gene are ENHRY and SYGVKD. Trimming shortened V by 3 bases and J by 3 bases, and 17 bases separated the two germline ends. The CDR3 sequence is 16 residues long. The CDR3 reads CAISDWSDRSYYGYTF. In nucleotides, the CDR3 is TGTGCCATCAGTGATTGGTCCGACAGGAGTTACTATGGCTACACCTTC.

The table lists this clone with a few counts. V usage is TRBV29-1 and J usage is TRBJ1-1; D uncertain. Germline CDR1 SQVTM, CDR2 ANQGSEA. CDR3 size: 15 residues. The V and J ends lost 0 bases and 1 base respectively, with 12 bases between them. Written as DNA, the CDR3 is TGCAGCGTTGAAGAGGGCCCCAAAGCGAACACTGAAGCTTTCTTT. Residues: CSVEEGPKANTEAFF.

V is TRBV19 and J is TRBJ1-5; D gene uncertain. V lost 7 bases and J 2 bases, leaving 9 bases between the germline ends. Germline V gene lookup returns CDR1 LNHDA and CDR2 SQIVND (reference sequence). The CDR3 spans 13 residues. The CDR3 protein is CASNPMGNQPQHF. Here the CDR3 DNA reads TGTGCCAGTAACCCGATGGGCAATCAGCCCCAGCATTTT.